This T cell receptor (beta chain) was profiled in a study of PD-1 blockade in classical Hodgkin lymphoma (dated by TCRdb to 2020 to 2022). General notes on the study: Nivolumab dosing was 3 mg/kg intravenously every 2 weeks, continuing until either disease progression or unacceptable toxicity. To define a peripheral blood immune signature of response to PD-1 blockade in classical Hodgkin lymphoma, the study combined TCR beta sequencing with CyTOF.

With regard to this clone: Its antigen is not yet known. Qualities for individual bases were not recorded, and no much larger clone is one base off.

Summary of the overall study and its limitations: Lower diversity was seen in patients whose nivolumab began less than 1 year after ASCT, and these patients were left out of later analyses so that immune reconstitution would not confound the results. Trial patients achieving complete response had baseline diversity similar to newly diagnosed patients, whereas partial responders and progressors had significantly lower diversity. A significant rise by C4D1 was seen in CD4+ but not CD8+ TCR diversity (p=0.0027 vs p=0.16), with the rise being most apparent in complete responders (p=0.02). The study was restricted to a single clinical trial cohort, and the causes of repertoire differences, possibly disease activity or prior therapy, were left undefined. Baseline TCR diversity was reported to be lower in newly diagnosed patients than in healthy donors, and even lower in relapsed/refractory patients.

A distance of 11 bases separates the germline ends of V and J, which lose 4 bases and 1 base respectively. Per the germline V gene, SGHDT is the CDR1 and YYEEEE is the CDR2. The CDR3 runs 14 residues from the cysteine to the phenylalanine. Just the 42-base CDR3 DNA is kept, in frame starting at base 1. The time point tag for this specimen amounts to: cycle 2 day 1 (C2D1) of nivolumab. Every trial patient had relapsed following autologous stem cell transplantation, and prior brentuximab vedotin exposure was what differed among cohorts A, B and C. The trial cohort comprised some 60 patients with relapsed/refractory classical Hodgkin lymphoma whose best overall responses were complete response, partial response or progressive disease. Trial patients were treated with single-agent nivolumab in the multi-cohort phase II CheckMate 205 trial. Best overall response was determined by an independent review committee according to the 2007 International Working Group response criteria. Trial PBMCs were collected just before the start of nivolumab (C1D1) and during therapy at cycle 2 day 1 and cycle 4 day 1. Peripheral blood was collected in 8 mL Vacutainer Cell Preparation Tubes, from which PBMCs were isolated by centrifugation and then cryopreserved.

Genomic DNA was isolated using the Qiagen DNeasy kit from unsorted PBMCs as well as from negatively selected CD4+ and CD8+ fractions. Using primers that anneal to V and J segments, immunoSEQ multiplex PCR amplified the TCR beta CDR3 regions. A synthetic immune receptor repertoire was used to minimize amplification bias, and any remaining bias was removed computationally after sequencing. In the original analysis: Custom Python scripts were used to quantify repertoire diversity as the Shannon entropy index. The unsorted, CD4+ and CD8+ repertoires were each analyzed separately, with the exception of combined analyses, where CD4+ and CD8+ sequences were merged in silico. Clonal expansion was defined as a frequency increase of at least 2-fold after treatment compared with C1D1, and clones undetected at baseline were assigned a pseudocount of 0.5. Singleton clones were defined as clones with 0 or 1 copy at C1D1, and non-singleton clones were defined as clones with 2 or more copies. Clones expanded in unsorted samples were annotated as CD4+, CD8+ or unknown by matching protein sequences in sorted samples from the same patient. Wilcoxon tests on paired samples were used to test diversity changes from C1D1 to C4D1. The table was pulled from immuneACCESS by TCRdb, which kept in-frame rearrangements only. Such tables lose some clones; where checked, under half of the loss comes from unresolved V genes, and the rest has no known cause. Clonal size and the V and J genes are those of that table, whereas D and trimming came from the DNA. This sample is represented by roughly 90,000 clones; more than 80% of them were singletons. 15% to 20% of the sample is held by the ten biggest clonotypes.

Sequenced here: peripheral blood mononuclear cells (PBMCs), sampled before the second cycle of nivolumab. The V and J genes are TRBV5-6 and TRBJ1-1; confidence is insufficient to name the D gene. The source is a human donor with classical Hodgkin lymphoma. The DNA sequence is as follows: TGTGCCAGCAGCCCACAGACCTGGAACACTGAAGCTTTCTTT. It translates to CASSPQTWNTEAFF.